These T cell receptor beta chains were read from a single sample in a study of neurological immune-mediated disorders. TCRdb called the 5' RACE reads again in MiXCR, with one record for every CDR3 protein. The sample shows approximately 82,000 distinct CDR3 sequences, 2.6% of them seen only once. The sample consisted of PBMCs. The receptors were sampled from a woman under 40 with multiple sclerosis. Both conserved end residues are part of each CDR3. Each record gives: V gene, J gene, CDR3 protein.

V gene: TRBV11-2
J gene: TRBJ2-6
CDR3 protein: CASKSLGPSGANVLTF

V gene: TRBV7-2
J gene: TRBJ2-5
CDR3 protein: CASSLGRTSGQETQYF

V gene: TRBV6-1
J gene: TRBJ1-2
CDR3 protein: CASRPLGELDYGYTF

V gene: TRBV12-3/TRBV12-4
J gene: TRBJ2-7
CDR3 protein: CASTSTGEYEQYF

V gene: TRBV3-1
J gene: TRBJ1-1
CDR3 protein: CASSPQVYTEAFF

V gene: TRBV5-1
J gene: TRBJ2-5
CDR3 protein: CASSVTGGQETQYF

V gene: TRBV6-1
J gene: TRBJ1-4
CDR3 protein: CASSEQGRDEKLFF

V gene: TRBV7-2
J gene: TRBJ1-1
CDR3 protein: CASSLGQGHTEAFF

V gene: TRBV20-1
J gene: TRBJ2-7
CDR3 protein: CSAQGTGFEQYF

V gene: TRBV12-3/TRBV12-4
J gene: TRBJ1-3
CDR3 protein: CASSFVGGNTIYF

V gene: TRBV27
J gene: TRBJ2-7
CDR3 protein: CASSLGASGNYEQYF

V gene: TRBV5-1
J gene: TRBJ2-1
CDR3 protein: CASSTGEGAGNEQFF

V gene: TRBV27
J gene: TRBJ2-2
CDR3 protein: CASRLQNTGELFF

V gene: TRBV7-2
J gene: TRBJ1-4
CDR3 protein: CASSPDRASNEKLFF

V gene: TRBV28
J gene: TRBJ2-1
CDR3 protein: CASTFATSGQFF

V gene: TRBV14
J gene: TRBJ2-7
CDR3 protein: CASSQDGLIYEQYF

V gene: TRBV2
J gene: TRBJ1-5
CDR3 protein: CASTEDRAGNQPQHF

V gene: TRBV5-5
J gene: TRBJ2-1
CDR3 protein: CASSPWTSLRTEQFF

V gene: TRBV28
J gene: TRBJ1-2
CDR3 protein: CASSPNRGYTF

V gene: TRBV19
J gene: TRBJ2-1
CDR3 protein: CASGRGDEQFF

V gene: TRBV3-1
J gene: TRBJ2-5
CDR3 protein: CASSPRSPQETQYF

V gene: TRBV12-3/TRBV12-4
J gene: TRBJ2-4
CDR3 protein: CASSLTDKNIQYF

V gene: TRBV29-1
J gene: TRBJ2-4
CDR3 protein: CSAGGLAGAKNIQYF

V gene: TRBV29-1
J gene: TRBJ2-1
CDR3 protein: CSVASSSSYNEQFF

V gene: TRBV6-5
J gene: TRBJ1-1
CDR3 protein: CASSPSPGVGTEAFF

V gene: TRBV5-1
J gene: TRBJ1-2
CDR3 protein: CASGTSGGDGYTF

V gene: TRBV20-1
J gene: TRBJ1-1
CDR3 protein: CSARDGGGTEAFF

V gene: TRBV24-1
J gene: TRBJ1-5
CDR3 protein: CATSVGFNQPQHF

V gene: TRBV20-1
J gene: TRBJ2-1
CDR3 protein: CSARENSGTYNEQFF

V gene: TRBV6-5
J gene: TRBJ1-6
CDR3 protein: CASSYSFSPVGNSPLHF

V gene: TRBV7-2
J gene: TRBJ2-7
CDR3 protein: CASSPPGLSYEQYF

V gene: TRBV28
J gene: TRBJ1-2
CDR3 protein: CASSFQVYGYTF

V gene: TRBV7-2
J gene: TRBJ2-3
CDR3 protein: CASSPTSGRPIRDTQYF

V gene: TRBV20-1
J gene: TRBJ1-1
CDR3 protein: CSPWEHTEAFF

V gene: TRBV5-1
J gene: TRBJ2-1
CDR3 protein: CASSLVSVNDPYNEQFF

V gene: TRBV6-5
J gene: TRBJ2-3
CDR3 protein: CASSWRQATDTQYF

V gene: TRBV3-1
J gene: TRBJ2-1
CDR3 protein: CASSQGSWEVSYNEQFF

V gene: TRBV12-3/TRBV12-4
J gene: TRBJ2-7
CDR3 protein: CASSPQALASYEQYF

V gene: TRBV5-1
J gene: TRBJ2-1
CDR3 protein: CASSFSRPGDEQFF

V gene: TRBV24-1
J gene: TRBJ1-1
CDR3 protein: CATSGPNTEAFF

V gene: TRBV14
J gene: TRBJ2-7
CDR3 protein: CASSQGLRDYEQYF

V gene: TRBV7-6
J gene: TRBJ2-5
CDR3 protein: CASSFQGQETQYF

V gene: TRBV14
J gene: TRBJ1-2
CDR3 protein: CASSQDRARLGGYTF

V gene: TRBV18
J gene: TRBJ1-5
CDR3 protein: CASSPLEDRQPQHF